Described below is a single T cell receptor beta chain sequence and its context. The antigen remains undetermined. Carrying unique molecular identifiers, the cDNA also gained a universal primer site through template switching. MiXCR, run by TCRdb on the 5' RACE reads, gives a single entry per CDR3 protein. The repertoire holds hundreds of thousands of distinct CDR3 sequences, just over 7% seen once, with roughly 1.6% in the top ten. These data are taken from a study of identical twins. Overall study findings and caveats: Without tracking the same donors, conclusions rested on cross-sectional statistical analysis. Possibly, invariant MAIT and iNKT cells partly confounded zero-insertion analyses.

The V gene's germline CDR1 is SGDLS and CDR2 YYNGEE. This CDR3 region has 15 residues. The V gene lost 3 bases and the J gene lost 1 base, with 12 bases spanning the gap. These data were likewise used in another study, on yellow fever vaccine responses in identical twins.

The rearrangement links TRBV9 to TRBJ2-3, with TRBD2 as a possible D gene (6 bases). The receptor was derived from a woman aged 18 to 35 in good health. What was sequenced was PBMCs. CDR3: CASSEDGTGTDTQYF. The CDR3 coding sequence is TGTGCCAGCAGCGAGGACGGGACTGGCACAGATACGCAGTATTTT.